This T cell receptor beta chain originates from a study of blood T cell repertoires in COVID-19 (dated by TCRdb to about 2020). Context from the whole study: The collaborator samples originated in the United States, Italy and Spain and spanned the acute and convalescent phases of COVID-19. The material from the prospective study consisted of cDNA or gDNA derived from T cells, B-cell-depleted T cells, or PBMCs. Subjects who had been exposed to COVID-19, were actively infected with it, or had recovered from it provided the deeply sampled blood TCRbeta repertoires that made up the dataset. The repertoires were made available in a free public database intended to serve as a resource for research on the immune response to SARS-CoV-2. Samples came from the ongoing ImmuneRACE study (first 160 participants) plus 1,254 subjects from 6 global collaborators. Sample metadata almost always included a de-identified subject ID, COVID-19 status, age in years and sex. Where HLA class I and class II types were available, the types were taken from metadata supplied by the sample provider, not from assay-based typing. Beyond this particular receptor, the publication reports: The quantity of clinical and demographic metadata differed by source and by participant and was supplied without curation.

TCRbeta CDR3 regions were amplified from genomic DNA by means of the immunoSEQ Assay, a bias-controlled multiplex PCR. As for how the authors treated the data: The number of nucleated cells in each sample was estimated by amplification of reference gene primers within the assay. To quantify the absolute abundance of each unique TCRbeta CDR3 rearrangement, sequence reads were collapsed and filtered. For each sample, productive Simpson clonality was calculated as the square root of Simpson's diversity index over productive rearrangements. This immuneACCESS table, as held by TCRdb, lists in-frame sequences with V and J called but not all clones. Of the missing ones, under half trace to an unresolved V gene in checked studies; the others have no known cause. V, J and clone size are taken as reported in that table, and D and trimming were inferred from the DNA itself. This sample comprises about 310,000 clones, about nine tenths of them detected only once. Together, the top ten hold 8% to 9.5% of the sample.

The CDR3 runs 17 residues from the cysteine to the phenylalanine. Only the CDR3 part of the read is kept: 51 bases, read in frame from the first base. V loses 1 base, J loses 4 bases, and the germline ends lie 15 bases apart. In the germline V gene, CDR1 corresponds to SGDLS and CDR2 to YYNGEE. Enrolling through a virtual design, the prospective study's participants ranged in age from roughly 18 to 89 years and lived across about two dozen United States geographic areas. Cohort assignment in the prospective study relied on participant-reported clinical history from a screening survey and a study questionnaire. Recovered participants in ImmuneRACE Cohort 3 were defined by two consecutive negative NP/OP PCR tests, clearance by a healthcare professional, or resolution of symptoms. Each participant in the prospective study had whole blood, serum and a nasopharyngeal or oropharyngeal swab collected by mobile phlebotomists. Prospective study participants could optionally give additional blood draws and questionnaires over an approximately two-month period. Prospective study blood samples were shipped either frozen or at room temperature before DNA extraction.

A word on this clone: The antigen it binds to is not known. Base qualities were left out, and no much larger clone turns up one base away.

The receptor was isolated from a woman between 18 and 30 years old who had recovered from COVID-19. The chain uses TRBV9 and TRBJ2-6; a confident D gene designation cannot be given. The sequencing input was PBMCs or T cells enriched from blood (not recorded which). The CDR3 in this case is CASSVIESVPGANVLTF. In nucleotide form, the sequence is TGTGCCAGCAGCGTAATTGAATCGGTCCCCGGGGCCAACGTCCTGACTTTC.